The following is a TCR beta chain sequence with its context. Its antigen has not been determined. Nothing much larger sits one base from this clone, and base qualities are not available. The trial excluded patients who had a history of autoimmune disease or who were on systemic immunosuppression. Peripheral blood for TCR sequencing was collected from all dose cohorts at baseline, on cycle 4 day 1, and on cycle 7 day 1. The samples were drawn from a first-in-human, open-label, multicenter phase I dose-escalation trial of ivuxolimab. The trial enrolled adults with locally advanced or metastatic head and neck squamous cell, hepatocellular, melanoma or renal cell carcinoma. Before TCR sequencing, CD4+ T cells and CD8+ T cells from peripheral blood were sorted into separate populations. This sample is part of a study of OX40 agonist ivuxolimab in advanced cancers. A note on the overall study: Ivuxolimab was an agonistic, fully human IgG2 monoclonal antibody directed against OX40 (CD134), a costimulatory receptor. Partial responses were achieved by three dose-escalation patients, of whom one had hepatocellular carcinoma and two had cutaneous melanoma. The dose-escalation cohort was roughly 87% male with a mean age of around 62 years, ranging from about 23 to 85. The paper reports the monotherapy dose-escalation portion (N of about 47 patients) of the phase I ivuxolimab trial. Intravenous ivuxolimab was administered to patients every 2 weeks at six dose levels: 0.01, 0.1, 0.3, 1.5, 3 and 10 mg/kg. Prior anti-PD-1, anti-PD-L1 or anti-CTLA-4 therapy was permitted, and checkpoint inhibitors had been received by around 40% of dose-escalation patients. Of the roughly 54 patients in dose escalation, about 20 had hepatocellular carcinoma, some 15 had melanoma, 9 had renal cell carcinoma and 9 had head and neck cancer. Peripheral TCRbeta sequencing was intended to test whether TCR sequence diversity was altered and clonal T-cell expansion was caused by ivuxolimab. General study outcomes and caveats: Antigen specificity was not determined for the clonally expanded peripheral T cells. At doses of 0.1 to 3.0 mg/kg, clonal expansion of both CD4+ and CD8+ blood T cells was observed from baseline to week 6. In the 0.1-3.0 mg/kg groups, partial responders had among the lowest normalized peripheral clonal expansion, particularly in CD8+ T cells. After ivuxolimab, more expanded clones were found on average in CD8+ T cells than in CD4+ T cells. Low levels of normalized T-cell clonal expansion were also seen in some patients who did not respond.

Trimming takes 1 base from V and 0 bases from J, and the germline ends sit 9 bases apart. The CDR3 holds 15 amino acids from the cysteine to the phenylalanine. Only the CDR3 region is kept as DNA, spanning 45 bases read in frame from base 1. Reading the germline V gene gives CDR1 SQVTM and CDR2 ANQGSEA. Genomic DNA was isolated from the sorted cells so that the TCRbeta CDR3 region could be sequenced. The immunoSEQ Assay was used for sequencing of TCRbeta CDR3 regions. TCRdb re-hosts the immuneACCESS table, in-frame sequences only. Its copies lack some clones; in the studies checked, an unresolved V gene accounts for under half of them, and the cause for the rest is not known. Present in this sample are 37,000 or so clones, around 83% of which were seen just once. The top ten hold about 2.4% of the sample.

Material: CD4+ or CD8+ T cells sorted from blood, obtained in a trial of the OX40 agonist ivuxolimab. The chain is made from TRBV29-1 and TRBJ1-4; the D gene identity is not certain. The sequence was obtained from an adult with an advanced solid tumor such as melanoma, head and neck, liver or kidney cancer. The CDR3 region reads CSVEVQTATNEKLFF. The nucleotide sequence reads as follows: TGCAGCGTTGAAGTACAGACTGCAACTAATGAAAAACTGTTTTTT. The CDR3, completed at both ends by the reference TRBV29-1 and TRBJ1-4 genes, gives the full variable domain SAVISQKPSRDICQRGTSLTIQCQVDSQVTMMFWYRQQPGQSLTLIATANQGSEATYESGFVIDKFPISRPNLTFSTLTVSNMSPEDSSIYLCSVEVQTATNEKLFFGSGTQLSVL.